This T cell receptor (beta chain) was profiled in a study of T cell responses to AZD1222 COVID-19 vaccine. Study-level points and caveats: Among AZD1222 vaccinees, only 5 to 7 were seropositive at baseline.

A remark on this clone: Its cognate antigen is unknown.

Pooled in the analysis were second doses at about 4 or about 12 weeks. In germline, CDR1 is MNHEY, CDR2 SMNVEV (reference sequence). V was pared by 2 bases and J by 5 bases, with 12 bases between. This CDR3 region has 14 residues. TCRdb's copy holds only in-frame clones and misses some; the assay was immunoSEQ multiplex PCR. This table has fewer than 150,000 clones, 88% appearing once. The input for sequencing was peripheral blood, taken 28 days after the second AZD1222 dose. The rearrangement uses TRBV27 and TRBJ1-1; a possible D gene is TRBD1 (6 bases). The TCR sequence derives from an adult who received the AZD1222 COVID-19 vaccine. This CDR3 reads CASSLEGGRTEAFF. The CDR3 nucleotides read TGTGCCAGCAGTTTAGAGGGGGGAAGAACTGAAGCTTTCTTT.